The clone carrying this T cell receptor beta chain was picked up a small number of times. Its antigen is not known. TCRdb re-called the reads through MiXCR, storing one row per CDR3 protein. The profile shows some 940,000 distinct CDR3 sequences, 31% of them singletons. The entry originates in a study of T cell repertoires in cytomegalovirus infection. The source was cultured CD8+ T cells from PBMCs, collected from culture after CMV antigen stimulation. This receptor was taken from a human donor in good health (CMV status not recorded). Some clones in this sample may be carry-over from other donors' samples.

CDR3 sequence: CASSDVTNYGGYTF. CDR3 sequence (DNA): TGTGCCAGCAGTGACGTTACTAACTATGGAGGCTACACCTTC. The rearrangement links TRBV6-1 to TRBJ1-2; D unclear. V was trimmed by 3 bases and J by 8 bases, leaving 16 bases between them. Germline CDR1 is MNHNS and CDR2 is SASEGT. The CDR3 is 14 residues long.